These 9 T cell receptor beta chains were sequenced from one sample in a study. Using immunoSEQ multiplex PCR, the repertoire was profiled, and TCRdb retains in-frame clones only, with some absent. The data hold some 68,000 clones, with 80% to 95% observed a single time. Material: PBMCs. Receptor source: a man between 35 and 55 years old with rheumatoid arthritis.

V gene TRBV7-2 combines with J gene TRBJ2-7, with 10 positions matching TRBD2. Germline V lookup: CDR1 SGHTA, CDR2 FQGNSA. CDR3 size: 16 residues. V gave up 4 bases and J gave up 2 bases; unmatched junction bases: 8. The CDR3 sequence: CASSSNPAGGAYEQYF. In DNA, the CDR3 is TGTGCCAGCAGCTCCAACCCAGCGGGAGGGGCCTACGAGCAGTACTTC.

This chain links TRBV6-5 with TRBJ2-1; 7 bases agree with TRBD2. Germline lookup yields CDR1 MNHEY and CDR2 SVGAGI. With V trimmed by 10 bases and J by 9 bases, 9 bases remained unmatched. CDR3 length: 12 amino acids. CDR3 sequence: CATSLGRGEQFF. The CDR3 nucleotides are TGTGCCACCAGCCTAGGGAGGGGTGAGCAGTTCTTC.

The chain carries TRBV7-6 and TRBJ1-2; TRBD1 agrees at 7 bases. J lost 4 bases, V lost 2 bases, and 7 bases had no gene match. The length of the CDR3 is 15 residues. CDR1 and CDR2 (germline): SGHVS, FNYEAQ. The CDR3 DNA reads TGTGCCAGCAGCTTACGAAGCAGGGGGAGCTATGGCTACACCTTC. It specifies CASSLRSRGSYGYTF.

About this clone: The sample holds other DNA sequences that translate to the same CDR3. The chain recombines TRBV30 with TRBJ1-5, with unresolved D. V gave up 2 bases and J gave up 1 base, with 6 bases separating them. This CDR3 comprises 13 residues. The germline V gene encodes CDR1 GTSNPN and CDR2 SVGIG (reference sequence). The CDR3 DNA reads TGTGCCTGGAGTCCGGACAGCAATCAGCCCCAGCATTTT. Its protein is CAWSPDSNQPQHF.

This clone was observed once. This chain links TRBV7-2 with TRBJ2-1; possible D gene TRBD2, 6 bases. The CDR3 has 15 residues. The V and J ends lost 2 bases and 4 bases respectively, with 12 bases between them. Looked up from germline, CDR1 is SGHTA and CDR2 is FQGNSA. The CDR3 DNA follows: TGTGCCAGCAGCTTACTTGGGACTCTGTACAATGAGCAGTTCTTC. Translated, it gives CASSLLGTLYNEQFF.

The chain uses TRBV19 and TRBJ1-4; no clear D gene. Looked up from germline, CDR1 is LNHDA and CDR2 is SQIVND (reference sequence). The CDR3 extends over 17 amino acids. Between the trimmed V and J ends, which lost 3 bases and 8 bases, there was a span of 22 bases. CDR3 coding DNA: TGTGCCAGTAGTATCCGGTCCCACGGCTTAGTGGGCGAAAAACTGTTTTTT. Protein product: CASSIRSHGLVGEKLFF.

The rearrangement joins TRBV5-1 to TRBJ1-1, with D maybe TRBD1 (5 bases). The germline CDR1 and CDR2 sequences are SGHRS and YFSETQ. This CDR3 contains 15 residues. V was cut by 0 bases and J by 0 bases, with 9 bases left in between. CDR3 bases: TGCGCCAGCAGCTTGGATCCAGGGATGAACACTGAAGCTTTCTTT. Its protein product is CASSLDPGMNTEAFF.

The rearrangement links TRBV18 to TRBJ1-4, with D possibly TRBD1 on 5 matching bases. Per the germline V gene, CDR1 is KGHSH and CDR2 is LQKENI. V gave up 3 bases and J gave up 4 bases, with 12 bases separating them. This CDR3 contains 15 residues. The CDR3 sequence: CASSPARVLNEKLFF. The CDR3 DNA sequence: TGTGCCAGCTCACCCGCCAGGGTCCTTAATGAAAAACTGTTTTTT.

The V call is TRBV6-1, the J call TRBJ2-5; TRBD2 matches 13 bases. The CDR3 is made up of 16 amino acids. After removal of 1 base from V and 2 bases from J, the junction contained 1 base not matched to a gene. Looked up from germline, CDR1 is MNHNS and CDR2 is SASEGT. The CDR3, as DNA: TGTGCCAGCAGTGAAGGACTAGCGGGAGGACAAGAGACCCAGTACTTC. Amino acid sequence: CASSEGLAGGQETQYF.